This record covers a single T cell receptor beta chain. The record originates from a study of T cell changes during pregnancy in multiple sclerosis. The germline V gene encodes CDR1 MGHDK and CDR2 SYGVNS. V was pared by 4 bases and J by 2 bases, with 7 bases of the junction left unmatched. The CDR3 runs 15 residues. Assay used: immunoSEQ multiplex PCR; TCRdb lists only in-frame clones, some missing. The table records roughly 99,000 clones, about 90% of them present only once. The clonotype originates from a female donor in good health, enrolled as a control in a pregnancy study. The material sequenced was peripheral blood, taken after pregnancy. This rearrangement joins TRBV25-1 to TRBJ2-7; 8 bases align to TRBD1. DNA of the CDR3: TGTGCCAGCAGTGGAGGACAGGGCCAACCCTACGAGCAGTACTTC. Encoded protein: CASSGGQGQPYEQYF.